This TCR beta chain derives from a study of shared clonotypes between healthy human individuals. Data came from immunoSEQ multiplex PCR; TCRdb stores just in-frame clones and leaves some out. The sample lists roughly 500,000 clones, 90% to 96% occurring once. Germline V lookup: CDR1 SGHAT, CDR2 FQNNGV. V lost 0 bases and J 6 bases, leaving 12 bases between the germline ends. This CDR3 is 14 amino acids long. The sequence was collected from a woman in her 30s in good health. The sequencing sample was made of naive CD4+ T cells sorted from blood. Documented subset: CD45RA+ positively selected. The gene calls are TRBV11-2 and TRBJ2-7, with a tentative D call TRBD1 (5 bases). The CDR3 DNA sequence: TGTGCCAGCAGCTTAGAGGGGCATCGTTCCGAGCAGTACTTC. Its protein product is CASSLEGHRSEQYF.